This TCR beta chain was observed in a study of CD4 T cells in relation to SARS-CoV-2 and coronaviruses. On the study more broadly: Controls used an HIV-1 Nef peptide pool or no peptide.

The data were produced by immunoSEQ multiplex PCR, yet TCRdb's version contains in-frame clones alone and is incomplete. The sample consists of roughly 12,000 clones, 60% to 80% of them appearing once. The trim removed 4 bases at V and 4 bases at J, leaving 5 bases unmatched. The germline V gene encodes CDR1 LGHDT and CDR2 YNNKEL (reference sequence). The CDR3 loop spans 15 amino acids. With regard to this clone: The antigen is unknown.

CD4+ T cells from unexposed donors were obtained before the COVID-19 pandemic (2011-2018). The cells were cultured for about ten days before CD4+ T cells were isolated. Testing used SARS-CoV-2 S/N and four cold-coronavirus spikes on unexposed-donor CD4+ T cells, cells permitting. PBMCs were plated at two million per well in IL-2-containing medium. This clonotype originated in a human donor in good health. V and J are TRBV3-1 (or the pseudogene TRBV3-2) and TRBJ2-2; 8 bases match TRBD1. Sequencing was done on a sample of CD4+ T cells from PBMCs, cultured in vitro. CDR3 residues: CASSPGQGGTGELFF. In DNA, the CDR3 is TGTGCCAGCAGCCCAGGACAGGGAGGCACCGGGGAGCTGTTTTTT.